Detailed here is one T cell receptor beta chain. This CDR3 has 14 residues. V was cut by 1 base and J by 6 bases, with 11 bases left in between. The germline CDR1 and CDR2 sequences are MGHDK and SYGVNS. The data were taken from a study of shared clonotypes between healthy human individuals. Assay execution took place at the deep level. The data were produced by immunoSEQ multiplex PCR, yet TCRdb's version contains in-frame clones alone and is incomplete. The data contain about 1 million clones, about 75% of them singletons. The chain employs TRBV25-1 and TRBJ2-3; D might be TRBD1 (6 bases). This clonotype originated in a man in his late teens or twenties in good health. Specimen: memory CD4+ T cells sorted from blood. Subset here: CD45RA-negative fraction. CDR3 in DNA: TGTGCCAGCAGTGAATTGGGGGCGGCGGATACGCAGTATTTT. Encoded protein: CASSELGAADTQYF. The whole variable domain, remainder taken from reference TRBV25-1 and TRBJ2-3, is EADIYQTPRYLVIGTGKKITLECSQTMGHDKMYWYQQDPGMELHLIHYSYGVNSTEKGDLSSESTVSRIRTEHFPLTLESARPSHTSQYLCASSELGAADTQYFGPGTRLTVL.